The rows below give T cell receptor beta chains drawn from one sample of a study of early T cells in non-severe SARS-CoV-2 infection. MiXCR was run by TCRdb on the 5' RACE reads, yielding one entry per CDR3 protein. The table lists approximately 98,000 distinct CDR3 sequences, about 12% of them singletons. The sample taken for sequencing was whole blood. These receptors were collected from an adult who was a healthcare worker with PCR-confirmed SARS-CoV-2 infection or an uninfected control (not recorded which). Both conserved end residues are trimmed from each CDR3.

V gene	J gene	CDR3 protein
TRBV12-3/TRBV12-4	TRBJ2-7	ASTIGGYEQY
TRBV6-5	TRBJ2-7	ASSYSTGQSSYEQY
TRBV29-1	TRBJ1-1	SVGGYTEAF
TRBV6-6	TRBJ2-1	ASSYSGLAGAYNEQF
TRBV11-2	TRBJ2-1	ASSPGQGVYEQF
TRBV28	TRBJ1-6	ASSFGTDYSPLH
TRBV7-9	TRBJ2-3	ASSFRGGTDTQY
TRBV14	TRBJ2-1	ASSLWGEQF
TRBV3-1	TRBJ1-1	ASSQGQGGTEAF
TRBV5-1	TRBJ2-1	ASSFLAGVIYEQF
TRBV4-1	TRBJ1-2	ASSQARQGELNYGYT
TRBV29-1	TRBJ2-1	SVGGYNEQF
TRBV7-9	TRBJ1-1	ASTPPSVSGGTEVF
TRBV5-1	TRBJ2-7	ASSSGAVYELY
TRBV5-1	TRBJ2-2	ASSLVQNTGELF
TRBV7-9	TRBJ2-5	ASIPGTGGGETQY
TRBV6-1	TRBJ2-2	ASSVFGGLGTGELF
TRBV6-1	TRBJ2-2	ASSNKGLAAANTGELF
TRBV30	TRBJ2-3	AWMGDSGADTQY
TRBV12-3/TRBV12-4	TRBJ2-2	ASSWRQDTGELF
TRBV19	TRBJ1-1	ASTPQSGLNTEAF
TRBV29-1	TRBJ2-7	SVTQPGQTFGEQY
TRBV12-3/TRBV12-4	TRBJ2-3	ASSLGADWTDTQY
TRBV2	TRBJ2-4	ASSAGVAKNIQY
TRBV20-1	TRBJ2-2	SARVGTGGIAGELF
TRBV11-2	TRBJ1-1	ASSLGHHPNTEAF
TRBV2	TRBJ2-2	ASRTPKGVTGELF
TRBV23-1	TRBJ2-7	ASSQSPFYEQY
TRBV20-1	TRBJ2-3	SGETADTQY
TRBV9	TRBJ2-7	ASSARLVGEQY
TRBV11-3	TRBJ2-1	ASSLDHLSEQF
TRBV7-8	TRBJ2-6	ASSLLTSGANVLT
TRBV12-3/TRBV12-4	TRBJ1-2	ASSLGSGGYT
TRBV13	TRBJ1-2	ASSPDRGQANYGYT
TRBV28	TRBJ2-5	ASSLGGQETQY
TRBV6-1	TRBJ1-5	ASKGGAGSNQPQH
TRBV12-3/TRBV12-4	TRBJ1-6	ASSFGRGPLRSSYNSPLH
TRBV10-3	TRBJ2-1	AIKTTSGGVSNYNEQF
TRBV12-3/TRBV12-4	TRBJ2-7	ASSFRDRGAYEQY
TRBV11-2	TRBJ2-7	ASSRGTNYEQY
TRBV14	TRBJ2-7	ASSQDWERRTADHEQY
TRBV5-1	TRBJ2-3	ASSFGERGTPGADTQY
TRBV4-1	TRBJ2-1	ASSLMRGLAEQF
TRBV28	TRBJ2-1	ASSLSPRSEQF
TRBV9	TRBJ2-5	ASSVASGGQETQY
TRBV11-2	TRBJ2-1	ASRTGPGTGMNEQF
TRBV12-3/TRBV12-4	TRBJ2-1	ASSFHGRRNEQF